At least ten counts were recorded for the clone carrying this TCR beta chain. Preparation of the TCRbeta library used unique molecular identifiers. TCRdb itself ran the PCR reads through MiXCR, one entry per CDR3 protein. The sample shows 200,000 to 250,000 distinct CDR3 sequences, 8.5% to 10% of them seen only once. This record comes from a study of T-cell reconstitution after alpha-beta-depleted transplantation in children. With 0 bases removed from V and 6 bases from J, the gap between germline ends came to 8 bases. CDR3 size: 12 residues. CDR1 is DFQATT and CDR2 is SNEGSKA in the germline V gene (reference sequence).

V usage is TRBV20-1 and J usage is TRBJ2-5, with D unclear. The starting material was PBMCs from the stem cell graft donor, obtained from the stem cell graft. This receptor was obtained from a human donor who donated a stem cell graft to a child with acute lymphoblastic leukemia. CDR3 DNA: TGCAGTGCTAGAGACGTCGCGAAGACCCAGTACTTC. Encoded protein: CSARDVAKTQYF.